The clone carrying this T cell receptor (beta chain) was detected a few times. The record originates from a study of early T cells in non-severe SARS-CoV-2 infection. Trimming removed 3 bases at V and 5 bases at J, with 16 bases between. CDR1 and CDR2 (germline): SQVTM, ANQGSEA. This CDR3 region has 14 residues. Researchers tagged individual cDNA molecules with unique molecular identifiers. Via MiXCR, TCRdb re-called the 5' RACE reads, giving one row per CDR3 protein. The table has approximately 70,000 distinct CDR3 sequences, roughly 15% seen once. This clonotype was obtained from an adult who was a healthcare worker with PCR-confirmed SARS-CoV-2 infection or an uninfected control (not recorded which). Input material: whole blood. The rearrangement joins TRBV29-1 to TRBJ1-2, with D perhaps TRBD1 (6 bases). This chain's CDR3 is CSVELRGTSYGYTF. The CDR3 DNA is TGCAGCGTTGAGTTGAGGGGGACTTCTTATGGCTACACCTTC.